The 20 T cell receptor beta chains in this list originate from one sample, sequenced in a study of blood T cell repertoires in COVID-19. Repertoires were generated with immunoSEQ multiplex PCR, while TCRdb's copy carries only in-frame clones and drops some. The data hold around 250,000 clones, with roughly 83% observed a single time. The specimen sequenced was peripheral blood. Receptor source: a man older than 75 with acute or convalescent COVID-19.

The rearrangement uses TRBV5-1 and TRBJ1-2, with D maybe TRBD1 (5 bases). Trimming removed 0 bases at V and 5 bases at J, with 11 bases between. The CDR3 covers 14 residues. Per the germline V gene, CDR1 is SGHRS and CDR2 is YFSETQ. The CDR3 is CASSLAVGGYGYTF. In DNA, the CDR3 is TGCGCCAGCAGCTTGGCCGTCGGGGGGTATGGCTACACCTTC.

This chain links TRBV19 with TRBJ2-7; D might be TRBD1 (5 bases). Trimming stripped 5 bases from V and 0 bases from J, with 11 bases between. Germline V gene sequence: CDR1 LNHDA, CDR2 SQIVND (reference sequence). The CDR3 length is 14 residues. The CDR3 sequence: CASSPDRLSYEQYF. In DNA, the CDR3 is TGTGCCAGTAGTCCCGACAGACTCTCCTACGAGCAGTACTTC.

V gene TRBV9 combines with J gene TRBJ2-1, with D perhaps matching TRBD2 (6 bases). This CDR3 is built from 16 residues. V was cut by 4 bases and J by 1 base, with 15 bases left in between. Germline CDR1 and CDR2: SGDLS and YYNGEE. The CDR3 protein is CASSRRGGESYNEQFF. CDR3 DNA: TGTGCCAGCAGCCGCCGTGGAGGGGAATCCTACAATGAGCAGTTCTTC.

The chain employs TRBV6-5 and TRBJ2-7; the match to TRBD2 covers 12 bases. Germline values: CDR1 MNHEY, CDR2 SVGAGI. This CDR3 region has 16 residues. V lost 2 bases and J lost 2; bases outside the gene matches: 4. This CDR3 is CASSYRTSGVAYEQYF. The DNA for the CDR3 is TGTGCCAGCAGTTACCGGACTAGCGGGGTTGCCTACGAGCAGTACTTC.

The chain carries TRBV5-4 and TRBJ2-1, with 11 bases that match TRBD1. From germline, CDR1 is SGHNT and CDR2 YYREEE (reference sequence). The CDR3 is made up of 16 amino acids. V shed 2 bases and J 7 bases; nucleotides not matched to a gene: 8. The CDR3 DNA reads as TGTGCCAGCAGCTTAAAGAACGGACAGGGGGCGAATGAGCAGTTCTTC. Translating it yields CASSLKNGQGANEQFF.

This chain connects TRBV5-6 to TRBJ1-5, with 7 nucleotides matching TRBD1. After removal of 0 bases from V and 5 bases from J, the junction contained 11 bases not matched to a gene. This CDR3 is 17 amino acids long. The germline CDR1 and CDR2 sequences are SGHDT and YYEEEE. Here the CDR3 reads CASSLAGFGTGDQPQHF. CDR3 sequence (DNA): TGTGCCAGCAGCTTGGCCGGTTTCGGAACAGGGGATCAGCCCCAGCATTTT.

The rearrangement links TRBV21-1 to TRBJ1-6. TRBV21-1 is a known pseudogene. This CDR3 is 13 amino acids long. The CDR3 DNA sequence: TGTGCCAGCACCACTCTCTCCGGTTCACCCCTCCACTTT. It is translated as CASTTLSGSPLHF.

V and J are TRBV15 and TRBJ1-1; D gene uncertain. Germline V gives CDR1 LNHNV, CDR2 YYDKDF (reference sequence). V was pared by 0 bases and J by 8 bases, with 16 bases between. The CDR3 length is 15 residues. Here the CDR3 reads CATSRDPANIEEAFF. Written as DNA, the CDR3 is TGTGCCACCAGCAGAGATCCAGCGAATATAGAGGAAGCTTTCTTT.

The chain combines TRBV19 with TRBJ2-2, with 9 bases aligning to TRBD1. The CDR3 spans 14 residues. In germline, CDR1 is LNHDA, CDR2 SQIVND (reference sequence). J gave up 7 bases and V 8 bases, and 8 bases lay outside the gene matches. In nucleotides, the CDR3 is TGTGCCAGTTCCCGGGACAGGGTGAACGGGGAGCTGTTTTTT. Translating gives CASSRDRVNGELFF.

In DNA, the CDR3 is TGCGCCAGCAGCCAAGATCGGGGGGGGGCAGATGAGCAGTTCTTC. Translated: CASSQDRGGADEQFF. The V call is TRBV4-1, the J call TRBJ2-1; 8 bases are shared with TRBD2. The CDR3 is 15 amino acids. V trimming: 0 bases; J trimming: 8 bases; junction bases outside the gene matches: 6. CDR1 and CDR2 from the germline V gene are MGHRA and YSYEKL.

The genes are TRBV28 and TRBJ1-2; 11 bases fit TRBD1. This CDR3 contains 15 residues. Germline V gives CDR1 MDHEN, CDR2 SYDVKM. Germline trimming cut 6 bases from V and 14 bases from J; bases unmatched to any gene: 17. CDR3 coding DNA: TGTGCCAGCAGCCCCGTCCGGGACAGGGGGGTAAGGAGGACCTTC. Translation gives CASSPVRDRGVRRTF.

The CDR3 loop is CASSQVAGGRETQYF. The CDR3, as DNA: TGCGCCAGCAGCCAGGTAGCGGGGGGGCGCGAGACCCAGTACTTC. The chain recombines TRBV4-3 with TRBJ2-5, with TRBD2 matching 11 bases. Germline CDR1 reads LGHNA; CDR2 reads YSLEER. The CDR3 spans 15 residues. J was trimmed by 5 bases and V by 3 bases; bases with no gene match: 5.

The chain couples TRBV29-1 to TRBJ2-7; D possibly corresponds to TRBD1 (5 bases). The CDR3 contains 12 residues. The V gene lost 3 bases and the J gene lost 5 bases, with 11 bases spanning the gap. CDR1 SQVTM and CDR2 ANQGSEA come from the germline V gene. CDR3 region: CSVDGQGDEQYF. The CDR3 nucleotides are TGCAGCGTTGACGGCCAGGGTGACGAGCAGTACTTC.

The chain employs TRBV24-1 and TRBJ1-5; 8 bases map to TRBD1. The V gene end was trimmed by 5 bases and the J gene end by 4 bases; junction bases not matched to a gene: 3. The CDR3 extends over 14 amino acids. CDR1 is KGHDR and CDR2 is SFDVKD in the germline V gene. This CDR3 is CATSGRQGNQPQHF. As DNA, the CDR3 is TGTGCCACCAGTGGACGACAGGGGAATCAGCCCCAGCATTTT.

In this sample, this clone turned up once. For the CDR3, the DNA is TGTGCCAGCAGCACCTCGACAGGGTTATCCTACGAGCAGTACTTC. Translation: CASSTSTGLSYEQYF. V usage is TRBV9 and J usage is TRBJ2-7, with 7 bases matching TRBD1. The CDR3 is 15 residues long. Germline CDR1 and CDR2: SGDLS and YYNGEE. V was pared by 4 bases and J by 1 base, with 8 bases of the junction left unmatched.

The chain recombines TRBV28 with TRBJ2-7, with D maybe TRBD1 (6 bases). The length of the CDR3 is 12 residues. Germline values: CDR1 MDHEN, CDR2 SYDVKM. V dropped 6 bases and J dropped 3 bases, with 9 bases sitting between them. The CDR3: CASRRTDYEQYF. The CDR3 region has the DNA TGTGCCAGCAGGAGGACAGACTACGAGCAGTACTTC.

The V call is TRBV18, the J call TRBJ1-1; the D gene is possibly TRBD1 (6 bases). There are 13 residues in the CDR3. Trimming took 10 bases from V and 5 from J, leaving 17 bases between them. Germline lookup yields CDR1 KGHSH and CDR2 LQKENI. The CDR3 loop reads CATLLGARTEAFF. The CDR3 DNA reads TGTGCCACCCTTTTGGGGGCTCGGACTGAAGCTTTCTTT.

J is TRBJ1-2 and V is TRBV28; maybe TRBD1 (5 bases). The CDR3 is made up of 12 amino acids. Germline CDR1 is MDHEN and CDR2 is SYDVKM. The V gene lost 5 bases and the J gene lost 8 bases, with 12 bases spanning the gap. The CDR3 region is CASSASRGGYTF. The DNA for the CDR3 is TGTGCCAGCAGTGCCTCTAGGGGCGGCTACACCTTC.

The rearrangement links TRBV3-1 (or the pseudogene TRBV3-2) to TRBJ1-1, with D unresolved. The CDR3 sequence is 11 residues long. Germline V gene data show CDR1 as LGHDT and CDR2 as YNNKEL (reference sequence). V lost 1 base to trimming and J lost 7 bases, with 4 bases between them. The CDR3 reads CASSQASEAFF. The CDR3 region has the DNA TGTGCCAGCAGCCAAGCCAGTGAAGCTTTCTTT.

This chain uses TRBV4-2 with TRBJ1-6; 9 bases map to TRBD1. This CDR3 comprises 21 residues. V trimming: 2 bases; J trimming: 7 bases; junction bases outside the gene matches: 21. Per the germline V gene, CDR1 is LGHNA and CDR2 is YNFKEQ. The CDR3 DNA is TGTGCCAGCAGCCAATTTCTTCCGGGACAGGGAAGATTGGGTGCGAATTCACCCCTCCACTTT. It codes for CASSQFLPGQGRLGANSPLHF.